This T cell receptor beta chain was sequenced during a study of T cells in localized non-small cell lung cancer (dated by TCRdb to the early 2020s). General notes on the study: Comparing tumors with uninvolved tumor-adjacent lungs, the study looked at the T cell repertoires of hundreds of patients with early-stage NSCLC. Of the NSCLC patients, roughly 130 were male and 107 were female, and the mean age was roughly 61 years. The cohort was made up of a few hundred treatment-naive NSCLC patients whose localized lung tumors had been resected. The study at large found these results: Because the study design was exploratory, TCR variables were selected using unadjusted p-values without false-discovery rate correction. Because multi-region sequencing of the tumors was not done, intratumor heterogeneity could not be ruled out. A median of approximately 55 of the top 100 tumor clones were detected in paired uninvolved adjacent lung, and 28 of these tumor clones were also found among the top 100 clones of the paired uninvolved adjacent lung. Higher blood T cell density associated with longer overall survival, while higher adjacent-lung clonality associated with shorter survival. Uninvolved tumor-adjacent lung showed the highest T cell clonality, higher than tumor, which suggests more focused antigenic responses in the uninvolved tumor-adjacent lung.

This clone is large (0.1 to 1%) in its sample. Its antigen is currently not known. No base quality information exists; no much larger clone differs at one position. TCR beta CDR3 regions were sequenced from DNA using the immunoSEQ Assay. The authors' analysis ran thus. T cell density was computed as TCR beta template counts normalized to usable DNA estimated by amplifying housekeeping genes. The preseqR package was used to estimate richness by extrapolating to 400,000 templates for PBMC samples and to 120,000 templates for tissue samples. Clonality was defined as one minus Pielou's evenness. Tissue-enriched TCRs were identified by differential abundance testing using productive amino-acid clonotypes, minimum total count 5 and alpha 0.1. The Jaccard Index and the Morisita Overlap Index were used to measure how much the repertoires overlapped between compartments. TCR beta CDR3s were clustered by GLIPH together with public tetramer-defined viral CDR3s, and at least three viral sequences plus V-gene enrichment were required for viral motifs. TCRdb took this table from immuneACCESS and kept in-frame rearrangements with V and J called. Such tables lack part of the clones; where checked against another copy, unresolved V genes explain under half of the gap, and the rest is unexplained. The D gene and trimming were derived from the DNA, and the V and J assignments and clone size from that table. This sample has 1,000 or so clones in its table, and less than 25% of those were observed once. The top ten hold around 13% of the sample.

V is reduced by 2 bases and J by 0 bases, leaving a spacing of 15 bases between them. The CDR3 covers 17 residues, taking in both the cysteine and the phenylalanine. Of all the DNA, just the CDR3 is kept, 51 bases in frame from base 1. The germline V gene gives CDR1 as MNHGY and CDR2 as SAAAGT. Uninvolved adjacent lung was sampled at least 2 cm away from the tumor margin, and two independent pathologists confirmed that the tissue had no atypia. At diagnosis, tumor, uninvolved tumor-adjacent lung and peripheral blood were collected and then preserved as a mix of FFPE and fresh-frozen material. The sequencing used normal lung tissue next to the tumor, collected before any cancer treatment. This receptor chain uses TRBV6-8 and TRBJ2-3, with the D assignment possibly TRBD1 or TRBD2, given 6 matching bases for each. The sequence was obtained from a man aged 40-75 years with stage I lung adenocarcinoma. The DNA sequence is as follows: TGTGCCAGCAGTTACGGGGGCGGGGCTACTAGCACAGATACGCAGTATTTT. Its protein product is CASSYGGGATSTDTQYF.